This is a list of T cell receptor beta chains from one sample in a study of human T cells and chemical hapten exposure. TCRdb independently ran MiXCR on the RACE reads; one entry per CDR3 protein. The sample has about 360,000 distinct CDR3 sequences, around 6.9% seen once. This material consisted of whole blood, taken in connection with sensitization to the hapten diphenylcyclopropenone (DPC). All receptors derive from a woman aged 18 to 35 with alopecia areata. Some clones in this sample may be carry-over from other donors' samples. Both conserved end residues are part of each CDR3. The D gene is left open where the match is weak. Where a row states a size, it is once, few, many or the class of an expanded clone; other rows omit it.

J gene | V gene | D gene | clone size | CDR3 protein | CDR3 DNA
TRBJ1-4 | TRBV11-2 | TRBD1 | NA | CASSSRDRAPDDLFF | TGTGCCAGCAGCTCCCGGGACAGGGCCCCCGACGATCTGTTTTTT
TRBJ2-5 | TRBV5-5 | NA | NA | CASSLDGTSLKTQYF | TGTGCCAGCAGCTTGGACGGGACATCGCTGAAGACCCAGTACTTC
TRBJ1-4 | TRBV6-5 | NA | many | CASGRDFSITNEKLFF | TGTGCCAGCGGCCGGGACTTCTCTATAACTAATGAAAAACTGTTTTTT
TRBJ2-7 | TRBV12-3/TRBV12-4 | NA | NA | CASSSVTGSYEQYF | TGTGCCAGCAGTTCAGTCACAGGGTCCTACGAGCAGTACTTC
TRBJ1-2 | TRBV5-1 | TRBD1 | NA | CASSSTGGTLYGYTF | TGCGCCAGCAGCTCCACAGGGGGGACCCTGTATGGCTACACCTTC
TRBJ1-5 | TRBV6-5 | TRBD1 | few | CASLPQGASNQPQHF | TGTGCCAGCTTGCCTCAGGGGGCAAGCAATCAGCCCCAGCATTTT
TRBJ2-2 | TRBV2 | NA | few | CASRRGGTGELFF | TGTGCCAGCAGAAGGGGCGGCACCGGGGAGCTGTTTTTT
TRBJ2-1 | TRBV3-1 | NA | many | CASSHLDPTSYNEQFF | TGTGCCAGCAGCCACTTAGATCCTACCTCCTACAATGAGCAGTTCTTC
TRBJ2-3 | TRBV20-1 | NA | many | CSARDGGRADTQYF | TGCAGTGCTAGGGACGGGGGCAGGGCAGATACGCAGTATTTT
TRBJ1-2 | TRBV5-4 | NA | many | CASSLGPSSYGYTF | TGTGCCAGCAGCTTGGGCCCGTCGAGCTATGGCTACACCTTC
TRBJ1-2 | TRBV5-5 | TRBD1 | few | CASTRTGLGGYTF | TGTGCCAGTACGAGGACAGGGCTCGGTGGCTACACCTTC
TRBJ2-1 | TRBV7-3 | NA | NA | CASSPHGGGGNNEQFF | TGTGCCAGCAGCCCTCACGGCGGGGGCGGAAACAATGAGCAGTTCTTC
TRBJ1-5 | TRBV6-5 | NA | NA | CASSFPRRDNQPQHF | TGTGCCAGCAGTTTCCCACGGCGTGATAATCAGCCCCAGCATTTT
TRBJ2-2 | TRBV2 | NA | few | CASSPRTLNTGELFF | TGTGCCAGCAGTCCCCGGACCCTGAACACCGGGGAGCTGTTTTTT
TRBJ2-1 | TRBV20-1 | NA | few | CSAAKGGAYNEQFF | TGCAGTGCGGCTAAAGGGGGGGCTTACAATGAGCAGTTCTTC
TRBJ1-1 | TRBV29-1 | NA | NA | CSVDAGEAFF | TGCAGCGTTGACGCGGGAGAAGCTTTCTTT
TRBJ2-7 | TRBV28 | TRBD2 | few | CASSPTSGGVTLYEQYF | TGTGCCAGCAGCCCAACTAGCGGGGGGGTGACACTCTACGAGCAGTACTTC
TRBJ2-3 | TRBV10-2 | NA | many | CASSEGGQTDTQYF | TGCGCCAGCAGTGAGGGGGGGCAGACAGATACGCAGTATTTT
TRBJ1-1 | TRBV10-3 | NA | once | CAISRDGAEAFF | TGTGCCATCAGTCGGGACGGGGCTGAAGCTTTCTTT
TRBJ2-7 | TRBV4-1 | TRBD2 | few | CASSQVGATSIAGQYF | TGCGCCAGCAGCCAAGTTGGGGCTACCTCGATAGCGGGGCAGTACTTC
TRBJ2-1 | TRBV29-1 | TRBD1 | many | CSVAGTGGNEQFF | TGCAGCGTTGCGGGGACAGGGGGAAATGAGCAGTTCTTC
TRBJ1-4 | TRBV4-3 | TRBD1 | medium-sized | CASSQDLAGGGEKLFF | TGCGCCAGCAGCCAAGATTTGGCAGGGGGTGGTGAAAAACTGTTTTTT
TRBJ2-5 | TRBV7-2 | NA | many | CASSASGWQETQYF | TGTGCCAGCAGCGCATCAGGATGGCAAGAGACCCAGTACTTC
TRBJ1-5 | TRBV20-1 | NA | few | CSASDSLSNQPQHF | TGCAGTGCTAGCGACAGCCTCAGCAATCAGCCCCAGCATTTT
TRBJ2-6 | TRBV12-3/TRBV12-4 | NA | few | CASTETSGANVLTF | TGTGCCAGCACCGAGACCTCTGGGGCCAACGTCCTGACTTTC
TRBJ2-2 | TRBV6-6 | NA | NA | CASSYSTSGGPNAGELFF | TGTGCCAGCAGTTACTCGACGAGTGGGGGACCTAACGCCGGGGAGCTGTTTTTT
TRBJ2-1 | TRBV4-2 | NA | NA | CASSQVPGDYLLVEQFF | TGTGCCAGCAGCCAAGTCCCGGGTGACTACCTATTAGTAGAGCAGTTCTTC
TRBJ2-1 | TRBV4-2 | TRBD2 | many | CASRRGGNEQFF | TGTGCCAGCAGGCGGGGGGGAAATGAGCAGTTCTTC
TRBJ1-4 | TRBV5-4 | NA | NA | CASSPTGDYDEKLFF | TGTGCCAGCAGCCCAACAGGCGACTACGATGAAAAACTGTTTTTT
TRBJ2-5 | TRBV11-2 | NA | NA | CVSSLDVTGVQETQYF | TGTGTCAGCAGCTTAGACGTTACGGGGGTCCAAGAGACCCAGTACTTC
TRBJ2-7 | TRBV4-1 | NA | few | CASSQDQGSGEQYF | TGCGCCAGCAGCCAAGATCAAGGATCGGGGGAGCAGTACTTC
TRBJ2-7 | TRBV4-1 | TRBD1 | NA | CASSQAPDRGRSYEQYF | TGCGCCAGCAGCCAAGCCCCGGACAGGGGTCGCTCCTACGAGCAGTACTTC
TRBJ2-1 | TRBV29-1 | NA | many | CSVEEREAGPREFF | TGCAGCGTTGAAGAGAGGGAAGCCGGACCAAGGGAGTTCTTC
TRBJ2-7 | TRBV20-1 | TRBD1 | NA | CSANRDSSSYEQYF | TGCAGTGCTAACAGGGACAGCAGCTCCTACGAGCAGTACTTC
TRBJ1-5 | TRBV6-2/TRBV6-3 | NA | NA | CAARDGGLQPQHF | TGTGCCGCCCGGGACGGTGGATTACAGCCCCAGCATTTT
TRBJ1-4 | TRBV6-2/TRBV6-3 | TRBD1 | NA | CASRLPGTGNEKLFF | TGTGCCAGCAGACTACCTGGGACAGGGAATGAAAAACTGTTTTTT
TRBJ2-6 | TRBV29-1 | NA | NA | CSADTTDSERSGANVLTF | TGCAGCGCCGACACCACGGACAGCGAACGCTCTGGGGCCAACGTCCTGACTTTC
TRBJ2-1 | TRBV2 | TRBD2 | NA | CASGTGGLIEQFF | TGTGCCAGCGGCACGGGGGGGCTGATTGAGCAGTTCTTC
TRBJ1-6 | TRBV2 | NA | few | CASGKDYNSPLHF | TGTGCCAGCGGGAAGGACTATAATTCACCCCTCCACTTT
TRBJ1-1 | TRBV6-1 | NA | few | CASLARGLNTEAFF | TGTGCCAGCTTGGCACGGGGCCTGAACACTGAAGCTTTCTTT
TRBJ1-1 | TRBV20-1 | NA | NA | CSAGRRNTEAFF | TGCAGTGCGGGCCGAAGGAACACTGAAGCTTTCTTT
TRBJ2-5 | TRBV4-3 | NA | many | CASSQDPPGGALRTTQYF | TGCGCCAGCAGCCAAGACCCCCCCGGAGGGGCCCTTCGGACTACCCAGTACTTC
TRBJ2-3 | TRBV9 | NA | NA | CASSVEGLSSTDTQYF | TGTGCCAGCAGCGTAGAAGGCCTATCTAGCACAGATACGCAGTATTTT
TRBJ1-5 | TRBV6-1 | NA | few | CASSRWTSYSNQPQHF | TGTGCCAGCAGCCGCTGGACAAGCTATAGCAATCAGCCCCAGCATTTT
TRBJ2-2 | TRBV27 | NA | NA | CASRIGQATGELFF | TGTGCCAGCAGGATCGGGCAGGCCACCGGGGAGCTGTTTTTT
TRBJ2-2 | TRBV4-1 | TRBD1 | many | CASRTGHTGELFF | TGCGCCAGTCGGACAGGGCACACCGGGGAGCTGTTTTTT
TRBJ2-3 | TRBV24-1 | NA | many | CATSASTDTQYF | TGTGCCACCAGTGCCAGCACAGATACGCAGTATTTT
TRBJ1-4 | TRBV6-6 | NA | NA | CASSRSPGLNEKLFF | TGTGCCAGCAGCCGCAGTCCGGGCCTTAATGAAAAACTGTTTTTT
TRBJ1-1 | TRBV5-1 | NA | NA | CASAEGDTEAFF | TGCGCCAGCGCAGAGGGGGACACTGAAGCTTTCTTT
TRBJ2-7 | TRBV12-3/TRBV12-4 | NA | few | CASSLVVAGGAYEQYF | TGTGCCAGCAGTCTCGTCGTGGCGGGCGGGGCCTACGAGCAGTACTTC
TRBJ2-1 | TRBV6-2/TRBV6-3 | TRBD2 | few | CASTPTSAGNEQFF | TGTGCCAGCACCCCCACTAGCGCGGGCAATGAGCAGTTCTTC
TRBJ2-4 | TRBV29-1 | NA | NA | CSVEVGAEKTNQYF | TGCAGCGTTGAAGTGGGGGCAGAAAAGACCAATCAGTACTTC
TRBJ1-5 | TRBV28 | NA | few | CASSLGWDGNQPQHF | TGTGCCAGCAGTTTGGGGTGGGATGGCAATCAGCCCCAGCATTTT
TRBJ1-2 | TRBV6-5 | NA | few | CASRTVNGNYGYTF | TGTGCCAGCCGGACAGTCAATGGGAACTATGGCTACACCTTC
TRBJ1-2 | TRBV28 | TRBD1 | NA | CASRVFGTDRSGDYGYTF | TGTGCCAGCAGGGTTTTTGGGACAGATCGATCCGGCGACTATGGCTACACCTTC
TRBJ2-2 | TRBV2 | NA | NA | CASQIVNTGELFF | TGTGCCAGCCAGATCGTCAACACCGGGGAGCTGTTTTTT
TRBJ1-5 | TRBV29-1 | NA | many | CSVVSDNTRGNQPQHF | TGCAGCGTTGTAAGTGACAATACCAGAGGCAATCAGCCCCAGCATTTT
TRBJ2-3 | TRBV27 | TRBD2 | few | CASSLLRGVSTDTQYF | TGTGCCAGCAGTTTATTGCGGGGGGTTTCCACAGATACGCAGTATTTT
TRBJ1-5 | TRBV25-1 | TRBD1 | few | CASSESGGLGQPQHF | TGTGCCAGCAGTGAATCAGGGGGCTTGGGTCAGCCCCAGCATTTT
TRBJ2-6 | TRBV18 | NA | NA | CASSYQDSGANVLTF | TGTGCCAGCTCATACCAGGACTCTGGGGCCAACGTCCTGACTTTC